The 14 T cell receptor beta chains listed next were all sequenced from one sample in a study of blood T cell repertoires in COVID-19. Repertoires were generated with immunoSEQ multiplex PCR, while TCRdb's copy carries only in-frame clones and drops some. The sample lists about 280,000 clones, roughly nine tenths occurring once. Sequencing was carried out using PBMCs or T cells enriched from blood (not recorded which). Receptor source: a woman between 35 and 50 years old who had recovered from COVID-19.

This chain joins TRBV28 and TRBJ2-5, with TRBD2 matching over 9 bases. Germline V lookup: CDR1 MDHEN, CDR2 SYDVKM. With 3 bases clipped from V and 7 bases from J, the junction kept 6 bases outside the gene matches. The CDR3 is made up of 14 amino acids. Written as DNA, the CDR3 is TGTGCCAGCAGTTTTATGGCGGGAGGGTGGACCCAGTACTTC. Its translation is CASSFMAGGWTQYF.

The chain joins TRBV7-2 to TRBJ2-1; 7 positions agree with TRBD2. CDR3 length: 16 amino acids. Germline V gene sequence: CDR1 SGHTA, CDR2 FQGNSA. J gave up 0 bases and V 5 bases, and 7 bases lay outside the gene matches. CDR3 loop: CASSKRPGGSYNEQFF. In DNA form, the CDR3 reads TGTGCCAGCAGCAAACGACCGGGGGGCTCCTACAATGAGCAGTTCTTC.

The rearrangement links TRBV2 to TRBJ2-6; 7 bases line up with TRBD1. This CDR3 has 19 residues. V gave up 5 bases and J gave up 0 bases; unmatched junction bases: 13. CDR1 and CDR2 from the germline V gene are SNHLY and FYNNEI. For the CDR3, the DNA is TGTGCCAGCAGTCGTACAGGGGTGGTAATAAGCTCTGGGGCCAACGTCCTGACTTTC. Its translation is CASSRTGVVISSGANVLTF. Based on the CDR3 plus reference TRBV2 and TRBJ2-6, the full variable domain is EPEVTQTPSHQVTQMGQEVILRCVPISNHLYFYWYRQILGQKVEFLVSFYNNEISEKSEIFDDQFSVERPDGSNFTLKIRSTKLEDSAMYFCASSRTGVVISSGANVLTFGAGSRLTVL.

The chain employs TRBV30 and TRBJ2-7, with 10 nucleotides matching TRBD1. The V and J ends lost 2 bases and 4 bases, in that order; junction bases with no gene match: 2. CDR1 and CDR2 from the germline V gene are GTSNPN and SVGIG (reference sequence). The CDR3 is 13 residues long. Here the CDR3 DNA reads TGTGCCTGGAGTCCGGGACAGGGGTACGAGCAGTACTTC. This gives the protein CAWSPGQGYEQYF. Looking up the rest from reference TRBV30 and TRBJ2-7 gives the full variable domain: SQTIHQWPATLVQPVGSPLSLECTVEGTSNPNLYWYRQAAGRGLQLLFYSVGIGQISSEVPQNLSASRPQDRQFILSSKKLLLSDSGFYLCAWSPGQGYEQYFGPGTRLTVT.

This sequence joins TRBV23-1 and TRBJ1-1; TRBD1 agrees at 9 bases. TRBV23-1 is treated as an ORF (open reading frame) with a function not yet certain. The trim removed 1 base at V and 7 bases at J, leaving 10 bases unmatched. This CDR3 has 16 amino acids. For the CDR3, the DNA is TGCGCCAGCAGTCAATTGGAGACAGGGGGGCACTATGAAGCTTTCTTT. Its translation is CASSQLETGGHYEAFF.

Here the CDR3 DNA reads TGTGCCAGCAGTTCTATAGCGGGGATAGACTACGAGCAGTACTTC. As protein: CASSSIAGIDYEQYF. The chain uses TRBV2 and TRBJ2-7, with 8 bases identical to TRBD2. Trimming cost V 5 bases and J 3 bases; bases outside gene matches: 9. The germline V gene encodes CDR1 SNHLY and CDR2 FYNNEI. The CDR3 runs 15 residues.

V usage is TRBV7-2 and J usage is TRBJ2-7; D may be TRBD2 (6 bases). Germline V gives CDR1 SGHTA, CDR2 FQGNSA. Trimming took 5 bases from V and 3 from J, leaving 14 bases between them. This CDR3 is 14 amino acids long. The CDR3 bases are TGTGCCAGCAGCCCCCTCGGGGGTGGCTACGAGCAGTACTTC. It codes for CASSPLGGGYEQYF.

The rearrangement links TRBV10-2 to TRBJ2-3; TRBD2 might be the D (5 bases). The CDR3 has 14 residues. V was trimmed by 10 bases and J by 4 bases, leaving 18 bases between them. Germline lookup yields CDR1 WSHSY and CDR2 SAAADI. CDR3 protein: CANAETLGADTQYF. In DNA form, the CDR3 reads TGCGCCAACGCTGAAACTTTGGGAGCAGATACGCAGTATTTT.

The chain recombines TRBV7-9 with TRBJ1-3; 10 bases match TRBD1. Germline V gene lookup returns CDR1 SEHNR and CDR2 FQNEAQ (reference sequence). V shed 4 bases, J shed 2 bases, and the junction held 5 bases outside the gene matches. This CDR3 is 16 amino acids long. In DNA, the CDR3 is TGTGCCAGCAGCTCCACCGGGACAGGGGCTGGAAACACCATATATTTT. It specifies CASSSTGTGAGNTIYF. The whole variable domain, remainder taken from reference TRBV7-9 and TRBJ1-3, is DTGVSQNPRHKITKRGQNVTFRCDPISEHNRLYWYRQTLGQGPEFLTYFQNEAQLEKSRLLSDRFSAERPKGSFSTLEIQRTEQGDSAMYLCASSSTGTGAGNTIYFGEGSWLTVV.

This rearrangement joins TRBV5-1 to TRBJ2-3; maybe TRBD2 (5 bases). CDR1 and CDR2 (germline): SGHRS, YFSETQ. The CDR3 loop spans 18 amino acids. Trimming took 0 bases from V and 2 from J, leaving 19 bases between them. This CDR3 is CASSLARTSEPPTDTQYF. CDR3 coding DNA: TGCGCCAGCAGCTTGGCTCGGACTTCAGAACCTCCCACAGATACGCAGTATTTT.

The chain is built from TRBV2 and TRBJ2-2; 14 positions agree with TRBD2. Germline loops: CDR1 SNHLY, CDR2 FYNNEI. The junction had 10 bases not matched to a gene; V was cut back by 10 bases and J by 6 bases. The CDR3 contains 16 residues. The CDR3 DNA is TGTGCCACAAAGAGGAGACTAGCGGGAGGGTCCGGGGAGCTGTTTTTT. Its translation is CATKRRLAGGSGELFF.

Here the CDR3 DNA reads TGTGCCAGCAGCTCACTAGTTCTTAGCGGCTACAATGAGCAGTTCTTC. Encoded protein: CASSSLVLSGYNEQFF. J is TRBJ2-1 and V is TRBV9, with D possibly TRBD2 on 6 matching bases. Germline V gene sequence: CDR1 SGDLS, CDR2 YYNGEE. V lost 4 bases and J lost 3, with 17 bases in between. The CDR3 runs to 16 residues.

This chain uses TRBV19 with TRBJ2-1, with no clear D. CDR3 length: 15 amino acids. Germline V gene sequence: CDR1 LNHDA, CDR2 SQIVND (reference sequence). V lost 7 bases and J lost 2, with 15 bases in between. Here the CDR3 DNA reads TGTGCCAGTAAACGTGGCGGCACTACCTACAATGAGCAGTTCTTC. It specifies CASKRGGTTYNEQFF.

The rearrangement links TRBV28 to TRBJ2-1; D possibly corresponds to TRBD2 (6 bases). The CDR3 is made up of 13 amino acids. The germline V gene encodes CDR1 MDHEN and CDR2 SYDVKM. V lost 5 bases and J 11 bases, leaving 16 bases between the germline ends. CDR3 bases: TGTGCCAGCAGTCCTCAACCTAGCGAACAGCAGTTCTTC. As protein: CASSPQPSEQQFF.